Listed here is a single T cell receptor beta chain. Its antigen is not known. The sort gate was single viable CD3+CD4+CD8-CD45RO+ cells for memory CD4+ T cells. This sample is part of a study of memory CD4+ T cells and cytomegalovirus serostatus. Looking at the study overall: Healthy Belgian adult donors included fewer than 10 CMV-positive and 24 CMV-negative people.

CDR3 length equals 16 residues. CDR1 is SGHRS and CDR2 is YFSETQ in the germline V gene. V shed 0 bases, J shed 2 bases, and the junction held 3 bases outside the gene matches. Study processing details: After removing out-of-frame reads, 2 million to 2.5 million distinct TCRbeta sequences remained. Profiling relied on immunoSEQ multiplex PCR, and the TCRdb table lists in-frame clones only, not all of them. V, J and clone size are those of that table, while D and trimming were read from the DNA. Among about 56,000 clones listed, 82% were seen once. Broader study findings: Of 150 to 200 reported CMV TCRbeta sequences, 60 to 85 were found in memory CD4+ repertoires.

The sequencing input was memory CD4+ T cells from blood. The genes are TRBV5-1 and TRBJ2-3, with TRBD1 matching 10 bases. This clonotype was sampled from an adult in good health and CMV-seronegative. CDR3 loop: CASSLGQGAPTDTQYF. CDR3 bases: TGCGCCAGCAGCTTGGGACAGGGGGCGCCCACAGATACGCAGTATTTT.